One T cell receptor (beta chain) is described in this entry. This sample is part of a study of shared clonotypes between healthy human individuals. The ends were cut back, 5 bases at V and 0 bases at J, with 16 bases in the middle. The CDR3 totals 17 residues. The germline gives CDR1 SGHVS, CDR2 FNYEAQ. The protocol was immunoSEQ multiplex PCR, while the TCRdb copy is restricted to in-frame clones and leaves out a portion. This sample has about 2.4 million clones; around 90% occur once, and the top ten carry roughly 0.14%. This chain joins TRBV7-6 and TRBJ2-2; tentative D call: TRBD2 (6 bases). This TCR was recovered from a man aged 18-30 years in good health. The sample consisted of naive CD4+ T cells sorted from blood. The subset was: CD45RA+ positively selected. The CDR3 bases are TGTGCCAGCAGCCCACGACCGGGACTTGCGAACACCGGGGAGCTGTTTTTT. Translating it yields CASSPRPGLANTGELFF.